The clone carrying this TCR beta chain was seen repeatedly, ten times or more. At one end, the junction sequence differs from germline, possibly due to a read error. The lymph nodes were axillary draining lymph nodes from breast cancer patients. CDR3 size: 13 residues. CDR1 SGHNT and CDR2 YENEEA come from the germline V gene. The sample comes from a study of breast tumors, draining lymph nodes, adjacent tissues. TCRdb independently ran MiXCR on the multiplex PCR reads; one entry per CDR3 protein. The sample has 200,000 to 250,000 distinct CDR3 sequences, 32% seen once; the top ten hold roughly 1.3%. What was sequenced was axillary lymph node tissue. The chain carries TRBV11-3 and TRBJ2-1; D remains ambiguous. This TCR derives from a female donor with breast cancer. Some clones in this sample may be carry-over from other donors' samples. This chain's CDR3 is CAGSPMRYGEQFF. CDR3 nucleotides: TGTGCCGGCAGCCCCATGAGGTACGGTGAGCAGTTCTTC.